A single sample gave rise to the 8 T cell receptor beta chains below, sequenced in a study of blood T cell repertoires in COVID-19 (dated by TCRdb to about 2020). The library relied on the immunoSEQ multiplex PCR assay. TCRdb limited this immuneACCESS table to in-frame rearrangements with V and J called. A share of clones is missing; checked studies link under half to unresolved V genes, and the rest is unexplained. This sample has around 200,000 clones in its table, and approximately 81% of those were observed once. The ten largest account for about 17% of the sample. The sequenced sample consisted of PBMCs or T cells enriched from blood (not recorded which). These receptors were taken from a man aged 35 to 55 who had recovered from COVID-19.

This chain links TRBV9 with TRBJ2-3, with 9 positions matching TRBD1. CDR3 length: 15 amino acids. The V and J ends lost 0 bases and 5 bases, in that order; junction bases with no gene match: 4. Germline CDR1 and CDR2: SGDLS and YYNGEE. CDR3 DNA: TGTGCCAGCAGCGTAGGGGGACAGGGTCTAGATACGCAGTATTTT. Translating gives CASSVGGQGLDTQYF.

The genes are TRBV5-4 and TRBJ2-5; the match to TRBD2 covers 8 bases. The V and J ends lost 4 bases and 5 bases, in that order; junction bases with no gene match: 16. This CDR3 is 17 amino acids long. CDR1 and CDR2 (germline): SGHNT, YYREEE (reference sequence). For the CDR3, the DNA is TGTGCCAGCAGCCTGTTTTGGGGAAGCGGGAGAGGGGAGACCCAGTACTTC. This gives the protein CASSLFWGSGRGETQYF.

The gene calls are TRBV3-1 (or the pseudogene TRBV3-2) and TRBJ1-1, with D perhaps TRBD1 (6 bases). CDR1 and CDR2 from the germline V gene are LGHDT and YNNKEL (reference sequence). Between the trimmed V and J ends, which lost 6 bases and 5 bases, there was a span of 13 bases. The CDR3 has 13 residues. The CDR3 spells CASSTGIGTEAFF. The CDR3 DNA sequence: TGTGCCAGCAGTACAGGGATTGGAACTGAAGCTTTCTTT.

The CDR3 protein is CASSITSGTGSYTF. In nucleotides, the CDR3 is TGTGCCAGTAGTATAACTTCCGGGACAGGGTCCTACACCTTC. The V and J genes are TRBV19 and TRBJ1-2; 9 bases fit TRBD1. Unmatched junction bases numbered 8, after V lost 2 bases and J lost 10 bases. This CDR3 comprises 14 residues. The germline V gene encodes CDR1 LNHDA and CDR2 SQIVND (reference sequence).

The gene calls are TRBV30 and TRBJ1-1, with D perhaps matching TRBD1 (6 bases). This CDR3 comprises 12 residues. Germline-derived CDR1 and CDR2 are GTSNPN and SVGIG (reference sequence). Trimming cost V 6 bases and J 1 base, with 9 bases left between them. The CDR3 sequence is CACTGWNTEAFF. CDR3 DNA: TGTGCCTGTACAGGGTGGAACACTGAAGCTTTCTTT.

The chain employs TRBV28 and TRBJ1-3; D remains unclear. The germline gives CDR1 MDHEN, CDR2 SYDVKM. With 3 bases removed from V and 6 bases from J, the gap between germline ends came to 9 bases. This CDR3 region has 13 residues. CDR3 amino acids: CASSFSTENTIYF. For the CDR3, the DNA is TGTGCCAGCAGTTTTAGCACGGAAAACACCATATATTTT.

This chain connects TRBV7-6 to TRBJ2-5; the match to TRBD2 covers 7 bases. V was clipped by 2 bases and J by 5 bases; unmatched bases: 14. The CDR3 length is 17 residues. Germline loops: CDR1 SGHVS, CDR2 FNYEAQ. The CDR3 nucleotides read TGTGCCAGCAGCTTATTGCTTACGTGGGAGGGCCTGGAGACCCAGTACTTC. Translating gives CASSLLLTWEGLETQYF.

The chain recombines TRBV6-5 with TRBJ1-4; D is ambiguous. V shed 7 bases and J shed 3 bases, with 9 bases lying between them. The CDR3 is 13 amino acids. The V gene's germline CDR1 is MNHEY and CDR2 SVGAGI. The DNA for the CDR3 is TGTGCCAGCACCCGGGAACCTAATGAAAAACTGTTTTTT. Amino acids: CASTREPNEKLFF.